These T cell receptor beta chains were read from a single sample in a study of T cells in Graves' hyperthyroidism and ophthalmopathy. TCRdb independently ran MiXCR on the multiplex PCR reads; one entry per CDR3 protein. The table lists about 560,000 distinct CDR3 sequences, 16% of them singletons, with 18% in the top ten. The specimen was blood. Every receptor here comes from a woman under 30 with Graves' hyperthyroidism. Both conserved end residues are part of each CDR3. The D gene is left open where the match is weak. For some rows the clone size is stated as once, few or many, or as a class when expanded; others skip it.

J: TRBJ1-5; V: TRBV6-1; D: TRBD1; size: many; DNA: TGTGCCAGCAGTGCGGGGGACAGCAGCAATCAGCCCCAGCATTTT; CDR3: CASSAGDSSNQPQHF
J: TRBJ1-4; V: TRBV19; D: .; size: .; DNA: TGTGCCAGTAGTATCACAGGGAAGAATGAAAAACTGTTTTTT; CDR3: CASSITGKNEKLFF
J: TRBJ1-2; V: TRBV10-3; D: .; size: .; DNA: TGTGCCGTCAGTTCAAACAGGGCCTCCCTTTATGGCTACACCTTC; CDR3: CAVSSNRASLYGYTF
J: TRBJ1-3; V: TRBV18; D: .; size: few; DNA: TGTGCCAGCTCACCGCCGGGACAACCTGGAAACACCATATATTTT; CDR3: CASSPPGQPGNTIYF
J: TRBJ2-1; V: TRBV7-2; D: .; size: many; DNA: TGTGCCAGCACAACCTACAGGGGGGGCTCCTACAATGAGCAGTTCTTC; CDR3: CASTTYRGGSYNEQFF
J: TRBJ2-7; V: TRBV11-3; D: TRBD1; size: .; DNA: TGTGCCAGCAGTGAGCCGACAGGGTCCTACGAGCAGTACTTC; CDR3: CASSEPTGSYEQYF
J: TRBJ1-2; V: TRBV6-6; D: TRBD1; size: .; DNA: TGTGCCAGCAGTTACTCCGACAGGGGCGGCAACTATGGCTACACCTTC; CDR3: CASSYSDRGGNYGYTF
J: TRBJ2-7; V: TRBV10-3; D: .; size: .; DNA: TGTGCCATCAGTGCCCTAATTGCCGGATCTCAGCACGAGCAGTACTTC; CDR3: CAISALIAGSQHEQYF
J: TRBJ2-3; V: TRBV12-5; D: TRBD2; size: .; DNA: TGTGCTAGTGGTTTGCAGAGAGCGGGGGGCGTCTTAGATACGCAGTATTTT; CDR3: CASGLQRAGGVLDTQYF
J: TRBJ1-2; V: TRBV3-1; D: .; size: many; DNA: TGTGCCAGCAGCCAGGCCACAGGTCCTACCTATGGCTACACCTTC; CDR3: CASSQATGPTYGYTF
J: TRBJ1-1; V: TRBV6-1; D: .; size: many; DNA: TGTGCCAGCAGTGAAGAAGTCGGGGGGAGCACTGAAGCTTTCTTT; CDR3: CASSEEVGGSTEAFF
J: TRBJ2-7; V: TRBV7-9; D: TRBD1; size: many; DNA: TGTGCCAGCAGCTTAGCCGACAGGGGCTCCTACGAGCAGTACTTC; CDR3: CASSLADRGSYEQYF
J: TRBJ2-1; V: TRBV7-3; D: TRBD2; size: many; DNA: TGTGCCAGCAGCTTAGGTGGGGGGGTGAGTGAGCAGTTCTTC; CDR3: CASSLGGGVSEQFF
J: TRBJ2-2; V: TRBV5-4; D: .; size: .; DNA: TGTGCCAGCAGCCAATCTTTGGGGGGGCCCACCGGGGAGCTGTTTTTT; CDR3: CASSQSLGGPTGELFF
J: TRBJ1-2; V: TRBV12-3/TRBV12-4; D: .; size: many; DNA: TGTGCCAGCAGTTTCCTCGGAGGGAGAGAGGGCTACACCTTC; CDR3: CASSFLGGREGYTF
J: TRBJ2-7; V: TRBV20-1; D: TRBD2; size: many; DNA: TGCAGTGCTAGAGGCTGGACTAGCGGGGTTACCTCCTACGAGCAGTACTTC; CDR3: CSARGWTSGVTSYEQYF
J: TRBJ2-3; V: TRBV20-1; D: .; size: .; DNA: TGCAGTGCTAGAAATTCTCGGCAGGGCACAGATACGCAGTATTTT; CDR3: CSARNSRQGTDTQYF